This TCR beta chain came from a study of T cells in Graves' hyperthyroidism and ophthalmopathy (dated by TCRdb to about 2019). Background for the entire study: Peripheral blood samples were taken at initial diagnosis, before any treatment was given. To identify distinguishing TCR V-J signatures, a discovery cohort of 90 to 100 patients was used, comprising some 45 with Graves' ophthalmopathy and around 57 with stable Graves' hyperthyroidism. After sampling, hyperthyroidism patients received methimazole starting at 30 mg daily, and ophthalmopathy patients received high-dose intravenous methylprednisolone. For training and testing, the 95 to 100 patients in the discovery cohort were randomly divided in a 7:3 ratio. Whether ophthalmopathy could be predicted prospectively was tested in an independent validation cohort made up of about 20 hyperthyroidism patients plus 17 patients who later progressed to ophthalmopathy. According to the paper, TCR Vbeta CDR3 sequencing was carried out on approximately 140 peripheral blood samples, which came from 40 to 45 ophthalmopathy, around 75 hyperthyroidism and roughly 17 progressor patients. In more than 5 Graves' hyperthyroidism patients, the study also compared T-cell repertoires from thyroid tissue with T-cell repertoires from blood.

This clonotype was seen many times. Its cognate antigen has yet to be identified. The input lacks base qualities; no much larger clone sits a single base away. The CDR3, cysteine through phenylalanine, is 14 amino acids long. The kept DNA is CDR3 alone, 42 bases in frame from the first base. Taken from the germline V gene, the CDR1 and CDR2 loops are SQVTM and ANQGSEA. Trimming accounts for 7 bases at V and 0 bases at J, while the number of junction bases matched to no gene is 2. TCR beta CDR3 regions were amplified from RNA transcripts. The first round of RT-PCR for the TCR CDR3 was performed with the HTBI primer set and the Qiagen OneStep RT-PCR kit. Libraries were constructed in a second round of multiplex PCR, after which size selection and purification were performed. The libraries were sequenced on an Illumina HiSeq2000 using paired-end 100 bp reads. The authors' analysis ran thus. SOAPnuke was used to process the raw data, throwing out any read that contained adapters or uncalled bases, had a mean Phred below 15, or lacked an exact constant-primer or identifier match. COPE v1.2.5 was used to merge high-quality paired reads, and clonotypes were defined as unique nucleotide sequences. Clonotypes were aligned to IMGT TRBV, TRBD and TRBJ reference segments using MiTCR v1.1. The analysis included only V-J combinations with a frequency above 0.0001, which together covered around 99% of the repertoires. The TCS score was defined as F50 (clonal expansion) divided by E x V (chaos), with BLOSUM62-based TCRdist calculated between CDR3 peptides within each V-J. Welch's t-statistics and random forest reduced around 510 V-J features to 10 to 15, which were used in a naive Bayes classifier (R e1071). The similarity between thyroid and blood repertoires was quantified using the Morisita-Horn index. The public reads were reprocessed in TCRdb via fastp at Q25 and MiXCR, keeping in-frame beta chains. A single entry per CDR3 protein holds the most common genes and DNA from its merged rows. TCRdb's processing, not the authors' own work, is the source of the V and J calls. In all, the sample holds over 700,000 distinct CDR3 sequences, and 38% of those were seen once. The top ten hold about 8.9% of the sample.

What the authors observed across the whole study: No statistical method was used to fix the sample size in advance, and group allocation was not hidden from the investigators. Most expanded thyroid clonotypes (frequency above 0.001) were also detected in blood, suggesting blood repertoires may reflect thyroid immune responses. In cross-validation, a model built on a 13 V-J signature told ophthalmopathy apart from stable hyperthyroidism with under 90% sensitivity and roughly 81% specificity, and in testing the same model reached 80%/75%. In validation, the model predicted progression to ophthalmopathy a median of around 6.5 months before onset, with roughly 68% sensitivity and roughly 73% specificity.

A patient counted as having stable Graves' hyperthyroidism if no progression to ophthalmopathy occurred over 18 months of follow-up. Hyperthyroidism patients were newly diagnosed, with disease duration under 2 months, and aged 18 to 65 years. The study excluded patients with uncontrolled infections, other autoimmune diseases, pregnancy or lactation. Clinical symptoms, serum thyroxine and TRAb, thyroid ultrasound, and orbital computed tomography formed the basis for the diagnoses. PBMCs were separated from over 9 ml of fresh peripheral blood using Ficoll-Paque density gradient centrifugation. Trizol reagent was used to extract total RNA, and RNA quality was then checked on an Agilent 2100 Bioanalyzer.

The V gene is TRBV29-1 and the J gene is TRBJ1-3; TRBD1 matches 11 bases in the middle. The TCR sequence derives from a man aged 18 to 35 with Graves' hyperthyroidism. Sequencing was performed on blood. The CDR3 region has the sequence CSAGTGGSGNTIYF. The nucleotide sequence is TGCAGCGCCGGGACAGGGGGCTCTGGAAACACCATATATTTT.